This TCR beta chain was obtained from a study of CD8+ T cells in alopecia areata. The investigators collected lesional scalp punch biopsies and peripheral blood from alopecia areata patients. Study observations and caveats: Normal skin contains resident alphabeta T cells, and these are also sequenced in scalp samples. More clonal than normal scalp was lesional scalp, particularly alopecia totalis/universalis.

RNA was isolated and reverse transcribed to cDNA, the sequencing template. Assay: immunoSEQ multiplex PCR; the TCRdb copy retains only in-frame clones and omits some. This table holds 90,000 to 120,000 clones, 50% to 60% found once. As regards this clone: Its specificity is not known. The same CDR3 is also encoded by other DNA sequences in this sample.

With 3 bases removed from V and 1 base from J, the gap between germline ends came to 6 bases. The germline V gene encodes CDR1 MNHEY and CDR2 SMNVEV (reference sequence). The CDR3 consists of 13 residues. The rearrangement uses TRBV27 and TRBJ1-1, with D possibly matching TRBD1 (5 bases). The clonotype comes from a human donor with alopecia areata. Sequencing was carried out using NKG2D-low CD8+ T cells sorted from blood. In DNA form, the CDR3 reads TGTGCCAGCAGTTTCGGGGGGAACACTGAAGCTTTCTTT. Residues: CASSFGGNTEAFF.